This record looks at one T cell receptor beta chain sequence and its context. Its target is not known. CDR3 length equals 15 residues. Trimming at V came to 5 bases and at J to 2 bases, leaving 3 bases not matched to a gene. Germline CDR1 and CDR2: SGHVS and FQNEAQ. The data belong to a study of cytomegalovirus exposure and HLA in healthy donors. Background on the study: HLA-typed donors were the source of roughly 85 million unique TCRs held in an early data release. Study-level points and caveats: In most subjects, TCR beta sequences reportedly gave accurate predictions of HLA-A and HLA-B alleles. Confirmation in vitro established that a few CMV-associated chains were specific for CMV antigens.

Researchers ran the PCR with 60 Vbeta and 13 Jbeta primers. Data came from immunoSEQ multiplex PCR; TCRdb stores just in-frame clones and leaves some out. The sample yields roughly 290,000 clones, around 80% seen once. Material: PBMCs. This chain joins TRBV7-8 and TRBJ2-7; TRBD2 matches at 13 bases. The clonotype originates from a girl aged 2 to 10 in good health and CMV-seronegative. The CDR3 protein is CASSLTSGRTYEQYF. The CDR3 DNA sequence: TGTGCCAGCAGCCTGACTAGCGGGAGGACCTACGAGCAGTACTTC. Full variable domain (remainder filled in from reference TRBV7-8 and TRBJ2-7): GAGVSQSPRYKVAKRGQDVALRCDPISGHVSLFWYQQALGQGPEFLTYFQNEAQLDKSGLPSDRFFAERPEGSVSTLKIQRTQQEDSAVYLCASSLTSGRTYEQYFGPGTRLTVT.